This T cell receptor beta chain was captured in a study of CD8 T cells in ankylosing spondylitis. With molecular barcodes, quantitative 5'-RACE was used to make the TCR beta libraries. TCRdb reprocessed the 5' RACE reads with MiXCR, giving one entry per CDR3 protein. This sample has about 450,000 distinct CDR3 sequences, with 25% to 30% found just once. V was pared by 4 bases and J by 1 base, with 8 bases between. Germline V gives CDR1 SGHRS, CDR2 YFSETQ. This CDR3 is 13 amino acids long. This clonotype came up a few times. Its antigen is not known. Study findings and constraints: Significant enrichment of disease-linked clones was reportedly seen in matched ankylosing spondylitis synovial fluid. Clones linked with disease were CD8+ and fairly uncommon in the peripheral blood. Seven to nine highly homologous variants made up a TCR beta motif that seemed to typify ankylosing spondylitis blood.

Sequencing input: blood, either unsorted or a sorted T cell fraction (not recorded which). The clonotype was recovered from a male donor with ankylosing spondylitis. The V and J genes are TRBV5-1 and TRBJ1-1; no definite D call. CDR3 amino acids: CASSIQTNTEAFF. CDR3 coding DNA: TGCGCCAGCAGCATACAGACGAACACTGAAGCTTTCTTT.